This entry lists 7 T cell receptor beta chains sequenced from one sample in a study of blood T cell repertoires in COVID-19. Produced via immunoSEQ multiplex PCR; TCRdb's table is partial and in-frame only. The sample contains about 280,000 clones, about 89% of which appear only once. The sample consisted of peripheral blood. The receptors were sampled from a man aged 45-65 years with acute or convalescent COVID-19.

The DNA of the CDR3 is TGTGCCATCAGTGAGGGGGAGGACAGGGGCTATGGCTACACCTTC. It specifies CAISEGEDRGYGYTF. V gene TRBV10-3 combines with J gene TRBJ1-2, with 9 bases identical to TRBD1. With 2 bases clipped from V and 4 bases from J, the junction kept 5 bases outside the gene matches. Germline CDR1 is ENHRY and CDR2 is SYGVKD. This CDR3 has 15 residues.

The V gene is TRBV6-5, the J gene TRBJ2-5, with 8 bases fitting TRBD1. CDR3 length: 15 amino acids. Germline V gene sequence: CDR1 MNHEY, CDR2 SVGAGI. V lost 0 bases, J lost 2 bases, and 2 bases stayed unmatched. The CDR3 sequence is CASSYSRDRQETQYF. Here the CDR3 DNA reads TGTGCCAGCAGTTACTCGAGGGACAGGCAAGAGACCCAGTACTTC.

This clone was observed once. The chain uses TRBV5-1 and TRBJ2-6; D unclear. The CDR3 contains 17 residues. Germline V gives CDR1 SGHRS, CDR2 YFSETQ. Trimming shortened V by 0 bases and J by 1 base, and 11 bases separated the two germline ends. The CDR3 DNA reads as TGCGCCAGCAGCTTGGGAGGAACGGTATCTGGGGCCAACGTCCTGACTTTC. Translating gives CASSLGGTVSGANVLTF.

The gene calls are TRBV27 and TRBJ1-1, with a tentative D call TRBD1 (5 bases). Germline lookup yields CDR1 MNHEY and CDR2 SMNVEV (reference sequence). V lost 6 bases to trimming and J lost 5 bases, with 13 bases between them. The CDR3 runs 13 residues. The CDR3 region has the DNA TGTGCCAGCAGGGCGTGGGGCTGGACTGAAGCTTTCTTT. Translation: CASRAWGWTEAFF.

The table lists this clone with a count of one. This chain joins TRBV29-1 and TRBJ2-3; 11 bases are a match to TRBD2. CDR3 length: 15 residues. The junction had 3 bases not matched to a gene; V was cut back by 4 bases and J by 0 bases. Germline V gives CDR1 SQVTM, CDR2 ANQGSEA. CDR3 DNA: TGCAGCGTTGTGGTAGCGGGGGGGAGCACAGATACGCAGTATTTT. It encodes CSVVVAGGSTDTQYF.

CDR3 in DNA: TGCGCCAGCAGCATTAGCGGGAGCTCCCAAGAGACCCAGTACTTC. Encoded protein: CASSISGSSQETQYF. V and J are TRBV5-1 and TRBJ2-5; 9 positions agree with TRBD2. The ends lost 4 bases at V and 1 base at J; junction bases unmatched: 5. CDR1 is SGHRS and CDR2 is YFSETQ in the germline V gene. This CDR3 contains 15 residues.

The chain employs TRBV4-2 and TRBJ1-1; D possibly corresponds to TRBD1 (6 bases). This CDR3 is 15 amino acids long. V lost 0 bases, J lost 10 bases, and 18 bases lay in between. CDR1 and CDR2 from the germline V gene are LGHNA and YNFKEQ. CDR3 sequence (DNA): TGTGCCAGCAGCCAAGAACCCGAAGGGGGTTACGGAGCTTTCTTT. It yields the protein CASSQEPEGGYGAFF.